A single sample is the source of the 28 T cell receptor beta chains below, sequenced in a study of blood T cell repertoires in COVID-19. Sequencing used immunoSEQ multiplex PCR; TCRdb keeps in-frame clones, though not all of them. The sample lists 140,000 to 150,000 clones; about 90% were seen once. What was sequenced was PBMCs or T cells enriched from blood (not recorded which). The source of these receptors is a woman in her 40s who had been exposed to COVID-19.

This clone came up once. The chain combines TRBV7-8 with TRBJ2-2; 10 nucleotides align to TRBD2. V shed 11 bases and J 3 bases; nucleotides not matched to a gene: 12. The CDR3 length is 16 residues. Germline assignment: CDR1 SGHVS and CDR2 FQNEAQ. CDR3 bases: TGTGCCTCTGTCAAGCGGGGGGGCCCGGACACCGGGGAGCTGTTTTTT. Amino acids: CASVKRGGPDTGELFF. Looking up the rest from reference TRBV7-8 and TRBJ2-2 gives the full variable domain: GAGVSQSPRYKVAKRGQDVALRCDPISGHVSLFWYQQALGQGPEFLTYFQNEAQLDKSGLPSDRFFAERPEGSVSTLKIQRTQQEDSAVYLCASVKRGGPDTGELFFGEGSRLTVL.

V gene TRBV28 combines with J gene TRBJ1-3, with D possibly being TRBD1 (6 bases). Per germline, CDR1 MDHEN and CDR2 SYDVKM. CDR3 size: 13 residues. Trimming pared 8 bases from V and 0 bases from J, leaving 8 bases between. CDR3 loop: CASQGSSGNTIYF. The CDR3 bases are TGTGCCAGCCAGGGGAGCTCTGGAAACACCATATATTTT.

As for this clone: A junction end diverges from the germline sequence, so it may reflect a read error. The CDR3 DNA is TGTGCCAGCAGCCTAGGTTGGGGGGCTAATGAAAAACTGTTTTTT. The encoded protein is CASSLGWGANEKLFF. V and J are TRBV13 and TRBJ1-4; perhaps TRBD1 as D (5 bases). The CDR3 is 15 residues long. CDR1 is PRHDT, CDR2 FYEKMQ, per germline (reference sequence).

This chain connects TRBV19 to TRBJ2-3; perhaps TRBD2 as D (5 bases). The CDR3 sequence is 14 residues long. V lost 1 base and J lost 2, with 7 bases in between. Germline values: CDR1 LNHDA, CDR2 SQIVND (reference sequence). In nucleotides, the CDR3 is TGTGCCAGTAGTATAGTTGACTACACAGATACGCAGTATTTT. The encoded protein is CASSIVDYTDTQYF.

The genes are TRBV7-2 and TRBJ1-6, with D possibly TRBD1 on 5 matching bases. This CDR3 is 15 amino acids long. Trimming stripped 5 bases from V and 7 bases from J, with 15 bases between. Germline values: CDR1 SGHTA, CDR2 FQGNSA. CDR3 loop: CASSAQAGRNSPLHF. The DNA for the CDR3 is TGTGCCAGCAGCGCACAAGCGGGACGCAATTCACCCCTCCACTTT.

The CDR3 region is CASSQAWEETGALRGNQPQHF. The CDR3 DNA reads TGCGCCAGCAGCCAAGCCTGGGAAGAGACAGGGGCCCTAAGGGGCAATCAGCCCCAGCATTTT. V gene TRBV4-1 combines with J gene TRBJ1-5; 8 bases map to TRBD1. Trimming cost V 1 base and J 2 bases; bases outside gene matches: 19. Germline lookup yields CDR1 MGHRA and CDR2 YSYEKL. CDR3 length: 21 amino acids.

The V call is TRBV14, the J call TRBJ2-7, with TRBD1 matching 11 bases. Unmatched junction bases numbered 6, after V lost 4 bases and J lost 4 bases. Germline-derived CDR1 and CDR2 are SGHDN and FVKESK. The CDR3 has 15 residues. This CDR3 is CASSPWTGGGYEQYF. The CDR3 DNA follows: TGTGCCAGCAGCCCCTGGACAGGGGGCGGGTACGAGCAGTACTTC.

The genes are TRBV15 and TRBJ1-2; no clear D gene. Trimming shortened V by 5 bases and J by 4 bases, and 5 bases separated the two germline ends. The CDR3 runs 11 residues. Germline V CDR1 and CDR2: LNHNV, YYDKDF (reference sequence). The CDR3 protein is CATSSSYGYTF. The CDR3 coding sequence is TGTGCCACCAGCTCGAGCTATGGCTACACCTTC.

The chain is built from TRBV27 and TRBJ1-2; 9 bases align to TRBD1. Trimming cost V 3 bases and J 6 bases; bases outside gene matches: 5. CDR1 is MNHEY and CDR2 is SMNVEV in the germline V gene (reference sequence). The CDR3 has 14 amino acids. CDR3 sequence: CASSLDRGYDGYTF. DNA for the CDR3: TGTGCCAGCAGTTTGGACAGGGGATATGATGGCTACACCTTC.

V gene TRBV29-1 combines with J gene TRBJ1-1, with no clear D. The CDR3 spans 11 residues. In germline, CDR1 is SQVTM, CDR2 ANQGSEA. V was pared by 8 bases and J by 1 base, with 8 bases between. As DNA, the CDR3 is TGCAGCTTATACAAGAACACTGAAGCTTTCTTT. Its translation is CSLYKNTEAFF.

This chain connects TRBV4-2 to TRBJ2-3, with 13 bases fitting TRBD2. The germline V gene has CDR1 LGHNA and CDR2 YNFKEQ. This CDR3 region has 16 residues. After removal of 4 bases from V and 6 bases from J, the junction contained 7 bases not matched to a gene. The CDR3 DNA reads TGTGCCAGCAGCCTCGGCGGACTAGCGGGGGACGATACGCAGTATTTT. This encodes CASSLGGLAGDDTQYF.

This chain connects TRBV27 to TRBJ1-2; possible D gene TRBD1, 6 bases. CDR3 size: 13 residues. Germline V gives CDR1 MNHEY, CDR2 SMNVEV (reference sequence). V was trimmed by 4 bases and J by 8 bases, leaving 14 bases between them. The DNA of the CDR3 is TGTGCCAGCAGTTCTCCAGGGGACACAGGCTACACCTTC. It codes for CASSSPGDTGYTF.

The chain links TRBV5-4 to TRBJ1-4; 10 bases are a match to TRBD1. The CDR3 totals 16 residues. Germline lookup yields CDR1 SGHNT and CDR2 YYREEE (reference sequence). With 4 bases clipped from V and 8 bases from J, the junction kept 11 bases outside the gene matches. This CDR3 reads CASSAGTGATEEKLFF. The CDR3 nucleotides are TGTGCCAGCAGCGCAGGGACAGGGGCAACAGAGGAAAAACTGTTTTTT.

V is TRBV18 and J is TRBJ2-2, with 7 bases aligning to TRBD1. The germline V gene has CDR1 KGHSH and CDR2 LQKENI. The J segment lost 2 bases and the V segment lost 6 bases, leaving 9 bases of the junction unmatched. The CDR3 sequence is 16 residues long. This chain's CDR3 is CASSPQGGQNTGELFF. In nucleotides, the CDR3 is TGTGCCAGCTCCCCCCAAGGGGGCCAAAACACCGGGGAGCTGTTTTTT.

The J gene is TRBJ2-3, the V gene TRBV19; 8 positions match TRBD1. Germline V lookup: CDR1 LNHDA, CDR2 SQIVND (reference sequence). There are 14 residues in the CDR3. V shed 4 bases, J shed 4 bases, and the junction held 4 bases outside the gene matches. CDR3 DNA sequence: TGTGCCAGTAGTACCCGACAGGGGTCAGATACGCAGTATTTT. It is translated as CASSTRQGSDTQYF.

The chain links TRBV7-8 to TRBJ1-1, with TRBD1 matching over 7 bases. CDR3 length equals 14 residues. Per germline, CDR1 SGHVS and CDR2 FQNEAQ. V lost 5 bases and J lost 0; bases outside the gene matches: 3. CDR3 region: CASSTGTVNTEAFF. The CDR3 DNA sequence: TGTGCCAGCAGCACCGGGACAGTGAACACTGAAGCTTTCTTT.

The chain has TRBV10-3 and TRBJ2-2, with 7 bases fitting TRBD1. Trimming cost V 6 bases and J 4 bases; bases outside gene matches: 8. This CDR3 contains 15 residues. CDR1 ENHRY and CDR2 SYGVKD come from the germline V gene. The CDR3 is CAISPLTGTTGELFF. CDR3 in DNA: TGTGCCATCAGCCCCCTGACAGGGACCACCGGGGAGCTGTTTTTT.

The J gene is TRBJ2-1, the V gene TRBV2; 8 bases agree with TRBD2. With 7 bases clipped from V and 0 bases from J, the junction kept 8 bases outside the gene matches. This CDR3 has 16 residues. Germline V CDR1 and CDR2: SNHLY, FYNNEI. The CDR3 sequence is CASKETSVRSYNEQFF. CDR3 nucleotides: TGTGCCAGCAAGGAGACTAGCGTACGCTCCTACAATGAGCAGTTCTTC.

This clone was observed a single time. The V gene is TRBV27, the J gene TRBJ1-3; D perhaps matches TRBD1 (6 bases). Trimming took off 8 bases at V and 4 bases at J, with 15 bases between the two ends. Germline loops: CDR1 MNHEY, CDR2 SMNVEV (reference sequence). The CDR3 contains 14 residues. The CDR3 region is CASAIQGSGNTIYF. CDR3 bases: TGTGCCAGCGCTATACAGGGATCAGGAAACACCATATATTTT.

CDR3 coding DNA: TGCAGCGTTGGGGAGCGGGGGGGCGTAGATACGCAGTATTTT. Encoded protein: CSVGERGGVDTQYF. V is TRBV29-1 and J is TRBJ2-3; 10 bases match TRBD2. The germline V gene has CDR1 SQVTM and CDR2 ANQGSEA. The trim removed 4 bases at V and 5 bases at J, leaving 6 bases unmatched. There are 14 residues in the CDR3.

The chain has TRBV5-1 and TRBJ1-5, with D uncertain. CDR1 and CDR2 from the germline V gene are SGHRS and YFSETQ. Between the trimmed V and J ends, which lost 0 bases and 7 bases, there was a span of 8 bases. The CDR3 spans 13 residues. This chain's CDR3 is CASSLERGQPQHF. In nucleotides, the CDR3 is TGCGCCAGCAGCTTGGAGCGAGGACAGCCCCAGCATTTT.

The rearrangement links TRBV28 to TRBJ1-4; TRBD1 matches 8 bases. This CDR3 comprises 15 residues. Trimming removed 6 bases from V and 7 bases from J; junction bases left unmatched: 10. Germline V gene data show CDR1 as MDHEN and CDR2 as SYDVKM. CDR3 amino acids: CASRARTGKGEKLFF. Written as DNA, the CDR3 is TGTGCCAGCAGGGCCCGGACAGGGAAGGGTGAAAAACTGTTTTTT.

The chain carries TRBV19 and TRBJ1-3, with D unresolved. V gave up 3 bases and J gave up 0 bases, with 15 bases separating them. CDR1 is LNHDA and CDR2 is SQIVND in the germline V gene (reference sequence). This CDR3 has 17 amino acids. CDR3 coding DNA: TGTGCCAGTAGTATCCTCCCACAGACCACCTCTGGAAACACCATATATTTT. As protein: CASSILPQTTSGNTIYF. The full variable domain, completed using reference TRBV19 and TRBJ1-3, is DGGITQSPKYLFRKEGQNVTLSCEQNLNHDAMYWYRQDPGQGLRLIYYSQIVNDFQKGDIAEGYSVSREKKESFPLTVTSAQKNPTAFYLCASSILPQTTSGNTIYFGEGSWLTVV.

J is TRBJ1-2 and V is TRBV7-2, with D hard to call. Trimming stripped 0 bases from V and 3 bases from J, with 11 bases between. The CDR3 consists of 15 residues. The germline CDR1 and CDR2 sequences are SGHTA and FQGNSA. CDR3 coding DNA: TGTGCCAGCAGCTTAGCGCAGTACGATTACTATGGCTACACCTTC. The encoded protein is CASSLAQYDYYGYTF. The full variable domain, in which reference TRBV7-2 and TRBJ1-2 provide the parts outside the CDR3, is GAGVSQSPSNKVTEKGKDVELRCDPISGHTALYWYRQSLGQGLEFLIYFQGNSAPDKSGLPSDRFSAERTGGSVSTLTIQRTQQEDSAVYLCASSLAQYDYYGYTFGSGTRLTVV.

The gene calls are TRBV9 and TRBJ2-1; TRBD2 aligns across 9 bases. The CDR3 consists of 18 residues. CDR1 is SGDLS, CDR2 YYNGEE, per germline. Trimming cost V 0 bases and J 9 bases; bases outside gene matches: 16. The CDR3 DNA is TGTGCCAGCAGCGTAGATCCGAGTACTAGCGGGCTTGGCTCTGAGCAGTTCTTC. Its translation is CASSVDPSTSGLGSEQFF.

The rearrangement joins TRBV4-1 to TRBJ2-7; tentatively, D is TRBD1 (5 bases). Trimming shortened V by 2 bases and J by 2 bases, and 10 bases separated the two germline ends. CDR1 MGHRA and CDR2 YSYEKL come from the germline V gene. The CDR3 covers 14 residues. CDR3: CASSQLLGPYEQYF. The CDR3 nucleotides are TGCGCCAGCAGCCAACTGTTGGGGCCCTACGAGCAGTACTTC.

The chain combines TRBV11-2 with TRBJ2-3; 10 bases line up with TRBD2. V was clipped by 3 bases and J by 5 bases; unmatched bases: 8. The CDR3 contains 16 residues. Germline values: CDR1 SGHAT, CDR2 FQNNGV. The CDR3 reads CASSLGLAPNEDTQYF. In DNA, the CDR3 is TGTGCCAGCAGCTTGGGACTAGCGCCAAATGAAGATACGCAGTATTTT.

V usage is TRBV7-3 and J usage is TRBJ2-1; 14 positions match TRBD2. Germline CDR1 reads SGHTA; CDR2 reads FQGTGA. With 5 bases clipped from V and 4 bases from J, the junction kept 4 bases outside the gene matches. The CDR3 is 16 residues long. This CDR3 reads CASSPRTSGGYNEQFF. The CDR3, as DNA: TGTGCCAGCAGCCCCAGGACTAGCGGGGGGTACAATGAGCAGTTCTTC.